What follows describes a single TCR beta chain. Its cognate antigen is unknown. The sample belongs to a study of cytomegalovirus exposure and HLA in healthy donors. Study-wide results and limits: It was reportedly the case that the classifier diagnosed cytomegalovirus status with high specificity and sensitivity.

Only in-frame clones appear in the TCRdb table, and some are missing; sequencing was by immunoSEQ multiplex PCR. The sample holds 150,000 to 200,000 clones, roughly 90% seen once. This CDR3 has 14 amino acids. From germline, CDR1 is KGHSH and CDR2 LQKENI. The V segment lost 3 bases and the J segment 7 bases; nucleotides outside the gene matches: 6. This receptor was identified in a woman aged 18-29 years in good health and CMV-seronegative. The sequenced material came from PBMCs. J is TRBJ2-7 and V is TRBV18, with TRBD1 matching 10 bases. The chain's CDR3 is CASSPGQGLGEQYF. CDR3 nucleotide sequence: TGTGCCAGCTCACCGGGACAGGGGCTCGGGGAGCAGTACTTC.